This T cell receptor beta chain comes out of a study of shared clonotypes between healthy human individuals. Study observations and caveats: Blood was the sole source, and tissue repertoires probably differ. Clonotype sharing among donors likely depends on sequencing depth.

In the original processing: Junction-only sequences produced by ImmunoSEQ had no quality scores, so filtering differed. Assay used: immunoSEQ multiplex PCR; TCRdb lists only in-frame clones, some missing. V, J and clone size are taken as reported in that table, and D and trimming were inferred from the DNA itself. The data contain about 1,800,000 clones, about 94% of them singletons. CDR1 and CDR2 from the germline V gene are SGHKS and YYEKEE (reference sequence). With 0 bases clipped from V and 6 bases from J, the junction kept 0 bases outside the gene matches. The CDR3 length is 14 residues. Notes on this clone: Its specificity is unknown. Other DNA sequences within the sample encode an identical CDR3.

The naive CD8 fraction comprised CD45RO-negative cells positively selected for CCR7 and excluded terminally differentiated effector memory CD45RA+ cells. The sequence was collected from a man younger than 30 in good health. The sequenced sample consisted of naive CD8+ T cells sorted from blood. The gene calls are TRBV5-5 and TRBJ1-6; 7 nucleotides match TRBD1. CDR3 residues: CASSLGQGNSPLHF. The DNA of the CDR3 is TGTGCCAGCAGCTTGGGACAGGGTAATTCACCCCTCCACTTT.